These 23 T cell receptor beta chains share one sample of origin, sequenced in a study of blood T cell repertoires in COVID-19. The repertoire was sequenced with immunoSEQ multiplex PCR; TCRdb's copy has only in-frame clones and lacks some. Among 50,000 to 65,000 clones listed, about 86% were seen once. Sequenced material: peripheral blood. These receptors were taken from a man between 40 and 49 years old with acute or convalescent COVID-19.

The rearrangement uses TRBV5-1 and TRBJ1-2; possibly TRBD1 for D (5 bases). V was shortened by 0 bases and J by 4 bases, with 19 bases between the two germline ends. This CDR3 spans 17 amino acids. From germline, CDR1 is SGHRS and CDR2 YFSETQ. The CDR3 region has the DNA TGCGCCAGCAGCTTGGAAATCCTTGGCGGGGGTGGCTATGGCTACACCTTC. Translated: CASSLEILGGGGYGYTF.

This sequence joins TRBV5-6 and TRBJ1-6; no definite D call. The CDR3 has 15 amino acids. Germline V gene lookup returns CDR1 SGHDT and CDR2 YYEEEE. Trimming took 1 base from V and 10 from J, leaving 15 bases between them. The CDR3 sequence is CASSLSQRVPSPLHF. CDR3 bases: TGTGCCAGCAGCTTGTCCCAGAGGGTCCCCTCACCCCTCCACTTT.

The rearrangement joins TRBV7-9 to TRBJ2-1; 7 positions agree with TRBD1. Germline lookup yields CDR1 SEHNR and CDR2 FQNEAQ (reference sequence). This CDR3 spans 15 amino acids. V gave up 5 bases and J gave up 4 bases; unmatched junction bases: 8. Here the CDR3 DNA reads TGTGCCAGCAGCCTTCACGGGACAGAGTACAATGAGCAGTTCTTC. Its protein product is CASSLHGTEYNEQFF.

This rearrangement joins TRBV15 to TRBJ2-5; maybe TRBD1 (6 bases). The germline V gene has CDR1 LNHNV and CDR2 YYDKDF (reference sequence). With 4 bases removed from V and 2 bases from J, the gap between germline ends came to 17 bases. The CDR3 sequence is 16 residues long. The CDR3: CATSNSQGFWQETQYF. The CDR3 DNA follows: TGTGCCACCAGCAACTCACAGGGTTTTTGGCAAGAGACCCAGTACTTC.

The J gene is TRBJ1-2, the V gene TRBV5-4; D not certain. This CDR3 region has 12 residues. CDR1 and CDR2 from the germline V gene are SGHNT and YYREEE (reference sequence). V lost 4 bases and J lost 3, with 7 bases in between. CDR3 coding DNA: TGTGCCAGCAGCCCTCGGGACTATGGCTACACCTTC. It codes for CASSPRDYGYTF.

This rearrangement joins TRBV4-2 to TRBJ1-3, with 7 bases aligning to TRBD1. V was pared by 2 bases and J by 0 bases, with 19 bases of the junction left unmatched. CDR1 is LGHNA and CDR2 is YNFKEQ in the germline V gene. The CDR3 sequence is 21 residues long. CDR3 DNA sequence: TGTGCCAGCAGCCAATACCTAACCCCGGGACAGCTGCTTTACTCTGGAAACACCATATATTTT. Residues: CASSQYLTPGQLLYSGNTIYF.

DNA of the CDR3: TGTGCCAGCAGCAAAGGGCCGGCGACTAGCGGGGGCTACAATGAGCAGTTCTTC. Translating it yields CASSKGPATSGGYNEQFF. The chain combines TRBV21-1 with TRBJ2-1; no DNA check was done on the table's D call, TRBD2. TRBV21-1 is tagged as a pseudogene. The length of the CDR3 is 18 residues.

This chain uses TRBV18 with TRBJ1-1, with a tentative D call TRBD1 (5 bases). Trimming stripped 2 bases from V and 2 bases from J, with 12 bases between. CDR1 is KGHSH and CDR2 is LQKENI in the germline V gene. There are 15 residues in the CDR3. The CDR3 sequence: CASSPWATANTEAFF. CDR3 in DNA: TGTGCCAGCTCACCATGGGCGACAGCTAACACTGAAGCTTTCTTT.

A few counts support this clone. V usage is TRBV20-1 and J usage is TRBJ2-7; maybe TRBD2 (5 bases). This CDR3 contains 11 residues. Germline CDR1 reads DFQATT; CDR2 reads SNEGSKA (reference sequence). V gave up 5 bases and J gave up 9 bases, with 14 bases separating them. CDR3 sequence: CSASAERLQYF. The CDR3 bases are TGCAGTGCTTCAGCGGAGCGGTTGCAGTACTTC.

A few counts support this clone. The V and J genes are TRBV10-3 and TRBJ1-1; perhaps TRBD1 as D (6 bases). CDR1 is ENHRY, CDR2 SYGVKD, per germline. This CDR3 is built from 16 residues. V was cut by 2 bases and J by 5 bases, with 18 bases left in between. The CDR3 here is CAISEGTTRRGTEAFF. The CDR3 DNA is TGTGCCATCAGTGAGGGGACAACGAGGAGAGGGACTGAAGCTTTCTTT.

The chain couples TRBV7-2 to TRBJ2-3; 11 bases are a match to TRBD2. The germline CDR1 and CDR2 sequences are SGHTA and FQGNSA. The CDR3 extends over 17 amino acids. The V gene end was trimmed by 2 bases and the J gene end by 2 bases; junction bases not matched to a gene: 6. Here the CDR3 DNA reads TGTGCCAGCAGCTTACTGTGGGGACTAGCGGACACAGATACGCAGTATTTT. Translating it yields CASSLLWGLADTDTQYF.

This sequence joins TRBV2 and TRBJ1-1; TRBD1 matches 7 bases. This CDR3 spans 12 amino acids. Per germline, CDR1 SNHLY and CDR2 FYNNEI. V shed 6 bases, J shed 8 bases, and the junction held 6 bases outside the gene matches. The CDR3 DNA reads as TGTGCCAGCAGCAGGACAGGAGAGGAAGCTTTCTTT. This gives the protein CASSRTGEEAFF.

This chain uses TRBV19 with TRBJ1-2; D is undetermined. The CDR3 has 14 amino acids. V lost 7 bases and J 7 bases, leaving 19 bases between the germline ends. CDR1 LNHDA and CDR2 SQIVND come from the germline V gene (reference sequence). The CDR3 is CASTHPGEWSGYTF. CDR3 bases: TGTGCCAGTACCCACCCTGGGGAGTGGAGTGGCTACACCTTC.

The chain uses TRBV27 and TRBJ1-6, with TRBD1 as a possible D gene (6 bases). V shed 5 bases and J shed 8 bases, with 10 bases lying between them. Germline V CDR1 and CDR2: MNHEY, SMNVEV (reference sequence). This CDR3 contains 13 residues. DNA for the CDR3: TGTGCCAGCAGTCCCAGGGGCGATTCACCCCTCCACTTT. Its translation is CASSPRGDSPLHF.

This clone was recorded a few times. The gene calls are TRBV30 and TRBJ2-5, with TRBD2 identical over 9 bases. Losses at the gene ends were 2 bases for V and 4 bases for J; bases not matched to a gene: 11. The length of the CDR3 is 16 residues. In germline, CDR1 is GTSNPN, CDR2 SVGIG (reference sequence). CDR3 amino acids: CAWSHPPIAGAETQYF. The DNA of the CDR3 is TGTGCCTGGAGTCATCCCCCCATAGCGGGGGCAGAGACCCAGTACTTC.

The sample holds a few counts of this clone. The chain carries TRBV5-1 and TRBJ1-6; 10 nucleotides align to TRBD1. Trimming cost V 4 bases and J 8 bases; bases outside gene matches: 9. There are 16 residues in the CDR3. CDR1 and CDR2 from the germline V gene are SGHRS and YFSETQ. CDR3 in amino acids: CASSLSTGTGDSPLHF. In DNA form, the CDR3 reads TGCGCCAGCAGCCTTTCCACCGGGACAGGGGATTCACCCCTCCACTTT. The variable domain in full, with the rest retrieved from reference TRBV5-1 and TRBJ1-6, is KAGVTQTPRYLIKTRGQQVTLSCSPISGHRSVSWYQQTPGQGLQFLFEYFSETQRNKGNFPGRFSGRQFSNSRSEMNVSTLELGDSALYLCASSLSTGTGDSPLHFGNGTRLTVT.

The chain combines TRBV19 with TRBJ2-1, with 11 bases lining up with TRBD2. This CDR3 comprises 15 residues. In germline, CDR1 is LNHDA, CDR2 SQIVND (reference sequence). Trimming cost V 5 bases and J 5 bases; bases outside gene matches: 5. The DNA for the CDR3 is TGTGCCAGTAGTGTTAGCGGGGGGGGCCACAATGAGCAGTTCTTC. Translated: CASSVSGGGHNEQFF.

The DNA for the CDR3 is TGTGCCAGCAGCCAACGTGGGACAGCAACCGTCTACGAGCAGTACTTC. Translation: CASSQRGTATVYEQYF. V is TRBV3-1 (or the pseudogene TRBV3-2) and J is TRBJ2-7; 7 nucleotides agree with TRBD1. Germline V gene data show CDR1 as LGHDT and CDR2 as YNNKEL (reference sequence). This CDR3 contains 16 residues. V shed 2 bases, J shed 3 bases, and the junction held 10 bases outside the gene matches.

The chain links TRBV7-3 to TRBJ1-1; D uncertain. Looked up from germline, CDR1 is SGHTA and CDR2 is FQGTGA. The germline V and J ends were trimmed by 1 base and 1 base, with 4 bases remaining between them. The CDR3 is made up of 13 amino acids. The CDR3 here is CASSLSRNTEAFF. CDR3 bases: TGTGCCAGCAGCTTAAGCAGGAACACTGAAGCTTTCTTT. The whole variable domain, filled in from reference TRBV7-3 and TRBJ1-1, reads GAGVSQTPSNKVTEKGKYVELRCDPISGHTALYWYRQSLGQGPEFLIYFQGTGAADDSGLPNDRFFAVRPEGSVSTLKIQRTERGDSAVYLCASSLSRNTEAFFGQGTRLTVV.

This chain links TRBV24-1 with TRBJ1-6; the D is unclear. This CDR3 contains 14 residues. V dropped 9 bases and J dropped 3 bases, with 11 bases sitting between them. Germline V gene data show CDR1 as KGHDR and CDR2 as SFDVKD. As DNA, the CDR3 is TGTGCCACCGGCCACTCGGGCTATAATTCACCCCTCCACTTT. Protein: CATGHSGYNSPLHF.

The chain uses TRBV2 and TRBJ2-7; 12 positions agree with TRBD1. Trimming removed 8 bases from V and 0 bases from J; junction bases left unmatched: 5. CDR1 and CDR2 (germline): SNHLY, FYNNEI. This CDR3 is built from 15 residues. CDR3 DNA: TGTGCCAGCTCCGGGACAGGGGGCGTCTCCTACGAGCAGTACTTC. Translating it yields CASSGTGGVSYEQYF. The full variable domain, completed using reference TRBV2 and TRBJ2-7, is EPEVTQTPSHQVTQMGQEVILRCVPISNHLYFYWYRQILGQKVEFLVSFYNNEISEKSEIFDDQFSVERPDGSNFTLKIRSTKLEDSAMYFCASSGTGGVSYEQYFGPGTRLTVT.

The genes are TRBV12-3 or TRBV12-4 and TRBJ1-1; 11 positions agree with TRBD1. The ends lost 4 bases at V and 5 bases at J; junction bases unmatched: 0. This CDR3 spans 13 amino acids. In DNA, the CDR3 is TGTGCCAGCAGTTGGGACAGGGGGACTGAAGCTTTCTTT. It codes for CASSWDRGTEAFF.

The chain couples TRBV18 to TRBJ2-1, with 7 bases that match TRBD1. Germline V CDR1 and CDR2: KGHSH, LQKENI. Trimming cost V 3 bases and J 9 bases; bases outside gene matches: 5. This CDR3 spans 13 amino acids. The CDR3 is CASSPGQGVEQFF. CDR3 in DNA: TGTGCCAGCTCACCCGGGCAGGGGGTTGAGCAGTTCTTC.